The 8 T cell receptor beta chains below were found in one sample sequenced in a study of blood T cell repertoires in COVID-19. Profiling relied on immunoSEQ multiplex PCR, and the TCRdb table lists in-frame clones only, not all of them. The profile shows some 43,000 clones, 80% to 90% of them singletons. The sample consisted of peripheral blood. The receptors were sampled from a man between 60 and 75 years old with active COVID-19.

The chain links TRBV5-1 to TRBJ1-2, with a weak D call TRBD1 (5 bases). Germline V gene lookup returns CDR1 SGHRS and CDR2 YFSETQ. This CDR3 region has 13 residues. V gave up 7 bases and J gave up 2 bases, with 12 bases separating them. The DNA of the CDR3 is TGCGCCAGCGCTCCGGGGGGAAACTATGGCTACACCTTC. This encodes CASAPGGNYGYTF.

This chain connects TRBV5-6 to TRBJ2-6; tentative D call: TRBD1 (6 bases). The CDR3 extends over 15 amino acids. CDR1 and CDR2 (germline): SGHDT, YYEEEE. V dropped 2 bases and J dropped 2 bases, with 8 bases sitting between them. CDR3 region: CASSLQGAGANVLTF. The DNA for the CDR3 is TGTGCCAGCAGCTTACAGGGCGCTGGGGCCAACGTCCTGACTTTC.

The chain combines TRBV2 with TRBJ1-5; D may be TRBD1 (5 bases). This CDR3 has 15 amino acids. V was clipped by 2 bases and J by 3 bases, with 11 bases between them. Germline V gene lookup returns CDR1 SNHLY and CDR2 FYNNEI. The CDR3 loop reads CASSERSGLNQPQHF. CDR3 coding DNA: TGTGCCAGCAGTGAACGATCGGGACTCAATCAGCCCCAGCATTTT.

The rearrangement joins TRBV6-5 to TRBJ2-7, with D perhaps matching TRBD2 (6 bases). The germline V gene has CDR1 MNHEY and CDR2 SVGAGI. This CDR3 comprises 14 residues. Trimming removed 6 bases from V and 2 bases from J, with 14 bases in between. In nucleotides, the CDR3 is TGTGCCAGCAGATCCCGGGACTGGGCCTACGAGCAGTACTTC. Protein product: CASRSRDWAYEQYF.

This chain links TRBV20-1 with TRBJ1-5; a weak D match, TRBD1 (6 bases). There are 13 residues in the CDR3. Trimming shortened V by 3 bases and J by 4 bases, and 10 bases separated the two germline ends. CDR1 and CDR2 (germline): DFQATT, SNEGSKA (reference sequence). The DNA for the CDR3 is TGCAGTGCTAGTAGGGGGGGGAATCAGCCCCAGCATTTT. This codes for CSASRGGNQPQHF.

The chain uses TRBV4-3 and TRBJ1-1; 8 nucleotides line up with TRBD1. Trimming at V came to 2 bases and at J to 1 base, leaving 3 bases not matched to a gene. Looked up from germline, CDR1 is LGHNA and CDR2 is YSLEER. The CDR3 sequence is 15 residues long. Here the CDR3 DNA reads TGCGCCAGCAGCCAAATGGGGACAGGGAACACTGAAGCTTTCTTT. Protein: CASSQMGTGNTEAFF.

The rearrangement links TRBV2 to TRBJ2-7; possibly TRBD2 for D (5 bases). The CDR3 covers 14 residues. V lost 5 bases and J 2 bases, leaving 13 bases between the germline ends. Per the germline V gene, CDR1 is SNHLY and CDR2 is FYNNEI. The CDR3 is CASSQPGLTYEQYF. CDR3 coding DNA: TGTGCCAGCAGTCAACCCGGACTGACCTACGAGCAGTACTTC.

The rearrangement links TRBV7-3 to TRBJ2-1, with D tentatively TRBD2 (6 bases). V was cut by 5 bases and J by 6 bases, with 17 bases left in between. There are 15 residues in the CDR3. Looked up from germline, CDR1 is SGHTA and CDR2 is FQGTGA. CDR3 amino acids: CASSQMEGLPNEQFF. The DNA of the CDR3 is TGTGCCAGCAGCCAAATGGAGGGGCTCCCCAATGAGCAGTTCTTC.